A single sample is the source of the 31 T cell receptor beta chains below, sequenced in a study of cytomegalovirus exposure and HLA in healthy donors. The PCR ran on 60 Vbeta and 13 Jbeta primers. TCRdb's table, derived via immunoSEQ multiplex PCR, lists solely in-frame clones and lacks some. The sample has more than 95,000 clones; roughly 80% are singletons. The material sequenced was PBMCs. The receptors shown here come from a woman aged 35 to 49 in good health and CMV-seropositive.

The chain employs TRBV5-4 and TRBJ2-3, with 9 bases fitting TRBD1. The CDR3 is 16 residues long. Germline V lookup: CDR1 SGHNT, CDR2 YYREEE (reference sequence). Unmatched junction bases numbered 9, after V lost 6 bases and J lost 1 base. The chain's CDR3 is CASNPRDRAGTDTQYF. CDR3 DNA: TGTGCCAGCAACCCCCGGGACAGGGCCGGCACAGATACGCAGTATTTT.

V gene TRBV28 combines with J gene TRBJ2-7; 10 nucleotides line up with TRBD1. The CDR3 sequence is 18 residues long. Germline values: CDR1 MDHEN, CDR2 SYDVKM. V was pared by 1 base and J by 5 bases, with 14 bases of the junction left unmatched. As DNA, the CDR3 is TGTGCCAGCAGTTTATTTGTTACTGGGACAGGGGAATTCAACGAGCAGTACTTC. This sequence encodes CASSLFVTGTGEFNEQYF.

This chain links TRBV30 with TRBJ2-1, with D possibly TRBD1 on 5 matching bases. Germline CDR1 GTSNPN, CDR2 SVGIG (reference sequence). Between the trimmed V and J ends, which lost 1 base and 9 bases, there was a span of 10 bases. The CDR3 has 12 residues. The CDR3 region is CAWSEIGVEQFF. The DNA for the CDR3 is TGTGCCTGGAGTGAGATAGGGGTTGAGCAGTTCTTC.

The chain recombines TRBV4-2 with TRBJ2-1, with 10 bases lining up with TRBD2. V lost 1 base, J lost 6 bases, and 3 bases stayed unmatched. Germline V gene lookup returns CDR1 LGHNA and CDR2 YNFKEQ. The CDR3 is 15 residues long. The CDR3 protein is CASSQVSGGPNEQFF. The DNA for the CDR3 is TGTGCCAGCAGCCAAGTTAGCGGGGGGCCCAATGAGCAGTTCTTC.

The chain is built from TRBV10-2 and TRBJ2-7, with a tentative D call TRBD2 (7 bases). Between the trimmed V and J ends, which lost 6 bases and 5 bases, there was a span of 23 bases. The germline gives CDR1 WSHSY, CDR2 SAAADI. The CDR3 has 16 residues. The CDR3 loop is CASRDAPGAGDNEQYF. In DNA form, the CDR3 reads TGCGCCAGCAGGGATGCCCCGGGGGCGGGAGACAACGAGCAGTACTTC.

The rearrangement links TRBV27 to TRBJ1-4; 7 bases map to TRBD1. Unmatched junction bases numbered 1, after V lost 4 bases and J lost 5 bases. The CDR3 totals 13 residues. Looked up from germline, CDR1 is MNHEY and CDR2 is SMNVEV (reference sequence). The CDR3 DNA is TGTGCCAGCAGTTGGGACAGAAATGAAAAACTGTTTTTT. Translation gives CASSWDRNEKLFF.

This chain joins TRBV27 and TRBJ2-1; D is perhaps TRBD2 (6 bases). The CDR3 spans 14 residues. The V and J ends lost 10 bases and 0 bases respectively, with 13 bases between them. Germline V gene data show CDR1 as MNHEY and CDR2 as SMNVEV (reference sequence). CDR3 DNA sequence: TGTGCCACCCGCCGGGGAGGCTCCTACAATGAGCAGTTCTTC. Translation: CATRRGGSYNEQFF.

The chain recombines TRBV15 with TRBJ2-5, with TRBD2 matching over 10 bases. There are 14 residues in the CDR3. J gave up 5 bases and V 5 bases, and 5 bases lay outside the gene matches. Germline assignment: CDR1 LNHNV and CDR2 YYDKDF (reference sequence). This CDR3 is CATSPSGRGETQYF. CDR3 coding DNA: TGTGCCACCAGCCCTAGCGGGAGAGGGGAGACCCAGTACTTC.

In nucleotides, the CDR3 is TGTGCCAGCAGCCCTCTCCGGGAAAACAATGAGCAGTTCTTC. Protein sequence: CASSPLRENNEQFF. The V call is TRBV7-3, the J call TRBJ2-1; D might be TRBD2 (5 bases). Between the trimmed V and J ends, which lost 5 bases and 5 bases, there was a span of 13 bases. Germline V CDR1 and CDR2: SGHTA, FQGTGA. The CDR3 contains 14 residues.

J is TRBJ2-7 and V is TRBV4-2; TRBD2 is a possible D gene (6 bases). CDR3 size: 13 residues. V lost 4 bases, J lost 2 bases, and 9 bases lay in between. Germline V CDR1 and CDR2: LGHNA, YNFKEQ. The CDR3 bases are TGTGCCAGCAGCCCGGAGGGAGCCTACGAGCAGTACTTC. Its protein is CASSPEGAYEQYF.

This clone has a single count. The junction does not match germline at one end; this may be a read error. Within the sample, other DNA sequences also encode this same CDR3. V usage is TRBV6-4 and J usage is TRBJ2-3, with TRBD1 identical over 10 bases. CDR1 is MRHNA, CDR2 SNTAGT, per germline. The CDR3 totals 16 residues. The CDR3 DNA follows: TGTGCCAGCAGTGATATTGGGACAGGGGACACAGATACACAGTATTTT. Translation gives CASSDIGTGDTDTQYF.

The chain couples TRBV9 to TRBJ2-1; maybe TRBD2 (8 bases). The germline V gene encodes CDR1 SGDLS and CDR2 YYNGEE. Trimming cost V 3 bases and J 4 bases, with 17 bases left between them. This CDR3 is built from 16 residues. The CDR3 DNA is TGTGCCAGCAGCGAGGGGGCGGGAGGAGGTTACAATGAGCAGTTCTTC. The encoded protein is CASSEGAGGGYNEQFF.

This chain connects TRBV27 to TRBJ1-2; D may be TRBD1 (5 bases). Germline CDR1 MNHEY, CDR2 SMNVEV (reference sequence). CDR3 length equals 14 residues. V was trimmed by 5 bases and J by 7 bases, leaving 17 bases between them. The CDR3, as DNA: TGTGCCAGCAGTGAAGCCAGGGCGGGGTTTGGCTACACCTTC. Its translation: CASSEARAGFGYTF.

V and J are TRBV28 and TRBJ2-7, with 7 bases that match TRBD1. This CDR3 contains 15 residues. The V segment lost 5 bases and the J segment 3 bases; nucleotides outside the gene matches: 10. Germline values: CDR1 MDHEN, CDR2 SYDVKM. CDR3 protein: CASSPPTGPLYEQYF. CDR3 DNA: TGTGCCAGCAGTCCACCGACAGGGCCCCTCTACGAGCAGTACTTC.

V usage is TRBV6-4 and J usage is TRBJ2-2; D is perhaps TRBD2 (6 bases). Germline CDR1 is MRHNA and CDR2 is SNTAGT. Trimming removed 5 bases from V and 6 bases from J, with 13 bases in between. CDR3 length: 14 residues. CDR3 amino acids: CASSPGWGAGELFF. The CDR3 bases are TGTGCCAGCAGTCCCGGTTGGGGGGCCGGGGAGCTGTTTTTT.

The genes are TRBV6-6 and TRBJ2-1; D not resolved. The CDR3 totals 11 residues. In germline, CDR1 is MNHNY, CDR2 SVGAGI (reference sequence). V lost 7 bases and J 8 bases, leaving 9 bases between the germline ends. CDR3 in amino acids: CASTLGDEQFF. The CDR3 DNA reads as TGTGCCAGCACCTTAGGAGATGAGCAGTTCTTC.

As regards this clone: Its ends do not fully match the called genes, so a read error is possible. This chain connects TRBV9 to TRBJ2-2, with TRBD1 matching over 7 bases. Germline V gives CDR1 SGDLS, CDR2 YYNGEE. CDR3 length: 16 amino acids. CDR3 in amino acids: CASSPRQGRNAGELFF. The CDR3 DNA reads TGTGCCAGCAGCCCACGACAGGGCCGGAACGCCGGGGAGCTGTTTTTT.

This clone has only one observation. The chain recombines TRBV19 with TRBJ2-7, with 13 bases fitting TRBD2. This CDR3 has 16 amino acids. The germline V gene encodes CDR1 LNHDA and CDR2 SQIVND (reference sequence). J was trimmed by 7 bases and V by 3 bases; bases with no gene match: 9. The CDR3 spells CASSIPGTSGTREQYF. The CDR3 region has the DNA TGTGCCAGTAGTATCCCCGGGACTAGCGGGACAAGGGAGCAGTACTTC.

This clone has just one count. Here the CDR3 DNA reads TGTGCCAGCAGTGGTAACGGTCTGCCGGGTGAAAAACTGTTTTTT. Protein product: CASSGNGLPGEKLFF. This chain joins TRBV2 and TRBJ1-4; the D is unclear. Trimming removed 4 bases from V and 7 bases from J, with 16 bases in between. The germline V gene encodes CDR1 SNHLY and CDR2 FYNNEI. The CDR3 spans 15 residues.

This chain connects TRBV27 to TRBJ2-3, with D perhaps matching TRBD2 (5 bases). CDR3 size: 14 residues. Trimming shortened V by 5 bases and J by 2 bases, and 11 bases separated the two germline ends. Per the germline V gene, CDR1 is MNHEY and CDR2 is SMNVEV (reference sequence). Here the CDR3 DNA reads TGTGCCAGCAGTCAACGGACTCACACAGATACGCAGTATTTT. Its protein product is CASSQRTHTDTQYF.

The chain uses TRBV2 and TRBJ2-1; 7 nucleotides match TRBD2. Germline CDR1 is SNHLY and CDR2 is FYNNEI. The V segment lost 4 bases and the J segment 0 bases; nucleotides outside the gene matches: 3. CDR3 length: 15 amino acids. CDR3: CASSVLAGSYNEQFF. The CDR3 coding sequence is TGTGCCAGCAGTGTTTTAGCGGGCTCCTACAATGAGCAGTTCTTC.

This clone was counted once. The chain combines TRBV10-3 with TRBJ2-5, with 7 bases lining up with TRBD2. The CDR3 extends over 15 amino acids. Unmatched junction bases numbered 11, after V lost 5 bases and J lost 5 bases. CDR1 and CDR2 from the germline V gene are ENHRY and SYGVKD. CDR3 region: CAISPSSGVGETQYF. CDR3 in DNA: TGTGCCATCAGTCCCTCTAGCGGTGTAGGGGAGACCCAGTACTTC.

The rearrangement joins TRBV28 to TRBJ1-1; TRBD1 aligns across 8 bases. The CDR3 totals 17 residues. Per germline, CDR1 MDHEN and CDR2 SYDVKM. With V trimmed by 3 bases and J by 1 base, 10 bases remained unmatched. CDR3 protein: CASSFVRTGIQNTEAFF. CDR3 DNA sequence: TGTGCCAGCAGTTTCGTCCGGACAGGGATACAGAACACTGAAGCTTTCTTT.

The V call is TRBV15, the J call TRBJ2-2, with D possibly being TRBD2 (6 bases). CDR1 and CDR2 from the germline V gene are LNHNV and YYDKDF (reference sequence). V lost 6 bases, J lost 7 bases, and 15 bases lay in between. CDR3 length equals 14 residues. This CDR3 reads CATSASVGLGELFF. As DNA, the CDR3 is TGTGCCACCAGTGCTAGCGTGGGCCTCGGGGAGCTGTTTTTT.

The V and J genes are TRBV30 and TRBJ2-5; D is unclear. V dropped 5 bases and J dropped 5 bases, with 15 bases sitting between them. The CDR3 runs to 13 residues. Germline assignment: CDR1 GTSNPN and CDR2 SVGIG (reference sequence). The CDR3 DNA reads as TGTGCCTGGTCCTTAGCAACTGGTGAGACCCAGTACTTC. It encodes CAWSLATGETQYF.

This chain links TRBV7-8 with TRBJ1-2; 8 positions match TRBD1. Unmatched junction bases numbered 9, after V lost 4 bases and J lost 2 bases. Germline CDR1 and CDR2: SGHVS and FQNEAQ. The CDR3 spans 16 residues. CDR3 nucleotide sequence: TGTGCCAGCAGCTGGACAGGGCGAGGACTCAACTATGGCTACACCTTC. Translating it yields CASSWTGRGLNYGYTF.

The chain couples TRBV28 to TRBJ1-1, with 8 bases lining up with TRBD1. Germline V lookup: CDR1 MDHEN, CDR2 SYDVKM. This CDR3 spans 14 amino acids. V lost 1 base, J lost 3 bases, and 1 base stayed unmatched. CDR3 amino acids: CASSLYRGDTEAFF. For the CDR3, the DNA is TGTGCCAGCAGTTTATACAGGGGGGACACTGAAGCTTTCTTT.

This clone was counted once. The rearrangement links TRBV7-2 to TRBJ2-1; TRBD1 is a possible D gene (5 bases). Trimming took 0 bases from V and 8 from J, leaving 8 bases between them. Per germline, CDR1 SGHTA and CDR2 FQGNSA. CDR3 length equals 13 residues. The CDR3 DNA follows: TGTGCCAGCAGCTTAGCCAGGGTGGATGAGCAGTTCTTC. Protein product: CASSLARVDEQFF.

This chain uses TRBV6-1 with TRBJ2-2, with 7 bases aligning to TRBD1. The germline gives CDR1 MNHNS, CDR2 SASEGT. Trimming at V came to 7 bases and at J to 10 bases, leaving 15 bases not matched to a gene. CDR3 length: 15 amino acids. The CDR3 coding sequence is TGTGCCAGCAAAGACGCACCGACAGGGCACTCGGAGCTGTTTTTT. It is translated as CASKDAPTGHSELFF.

V gene TRBV18 combines with J gene TRBJ1-2; 7 nucleotides line up with TRBD1. V lost 1 base, J lost 3 bases, and 8 bases stayed unmatched. Per the germline V gene, CDR1 is KGHSH and CDR2 is LQKENI. The CDR3 totals 16 residues. CDR3 nucleotides: TGTGCCAGCTCACCACGGGGGGACAGATATTACTATGGCTACACCTTC. Its protein is CASSPRGDRYYYGYTF.

The chain employs TRBV5-1 and TRBJ2-3; D gene unclear. This CDR3 has 14 amino acids. Germline V CDR1 and CDR2: SGHRS, YFSETQ. The V end was cut by 2 bases, the J end by 5 bases, with 12 bases between. The DNA for the CDR3 is TGCGCCAGCAGCTTCCTCCCGGAGTTAGATACGCAGTATTTT. Translation gives CASSFLPELDTQYF.